This T cell receptor beta chain was identified in a study of regulatory T cells in long-lasting Graves disease. Study-wide findings and caveats: Those with persistent disease had in common more public clonotypes (2,741) than new patients (roughly 930).

V lost 6 bases and J 7 bases, leaving 15 bases between the germline ends. Germline CDR1 and CDR2: MNHEY and SMNVEV (reference sequence). The CDR3 contains 13 residues. This clonotype was seen repeatedly, ten times or more. Its antigen is unidentified. Building of the TCR beta libraries involved iRepertoire HTBI primers and Arm-PCR of CDR3 regions. TCRdb reprocessed the multiplex PCR reads via MiXCR and lists one record per CDR3 protein. The sample yields about 300,000 distinct CDR3 sequences, 15% to 20% seen once. Time point in this sample: newly diagnosed GD, antithyroid drugs for less than 3 months. Scientists built the TCR library using RNA that was extracted from PBMCs.

Sequenced material: peripheral blood mononuclear cells (PBMCs), taken at new diagnosis, from a patient treated with antithyroid drugs. The chain couples TRBV27 to TRBJ1-1; D call uncertain. The TCR sequence derives from a female donor with Graves disease. DNA of the CDR3: TGTGCCAGCAGAATCGCGGGCAACTTTGAAGCTTTCTTT. Protein product: CASRIAGNFEAFF.